Listed below are T cell receptor beta chains from one sample, sequenced in a study of cytomegalovirus exposure and HLA in healthy donors. Measured with immunoSEQ multiplex PCR; TCRdb has only the in-frame clones, and not every one. The table records about 89,000 clones, 85% of them present only once. Sequences were obtained from PBMCs. These receptors all come from a man aged 40-55 years in good health and CMV-seropositive. Each CDR3 is given with its conserved first and last residue. Each record gives: clone size, CDR3 length, V gene, D gene, J gene, CDR3 DNA, CDR3 protein. The D gene is left open where the match is weak. Clone size is shown for a subset of rows, as once, few, many or a class of expanded clone.

-	14	TRBV2	-	TRBJ1-6	TGTGCCAGCGGGGCAGACAGAAGTAATTCACCCCTCCACTTT	CASGADRSNSPLHF
once	14	TRBV18	-	TRBJ2-7	TGTGCCAGCTCACCACCGGCGGCGGTCTACGAGCAGTACTTC	CASSPPAAVYEQYF
-	15	TRBV5-8	-	TRBJ2-3	TGTGCCAGCAGCTTGTTAGCAGGGGGCACAGATACGCAGTATTTT	CASSLLAGGTDTQYF
-	14	TRBV9	-	TRBJ1-1	TGTGCCAGCAGCCCGCATTGGACAGCTCACGAAGCTTTCTTT	CASSPHWTAHEAFF
-	14	TRBV6-5	TRBD1	TRBJ1-3	TGTGCCAGCAGGCTGGGACAGCAGGGAAACACCATATATTTT	CASRLGQQGNTIYF
once	13	TRBV19	-	TRBJ2-3	TGTGCCAGTAGTACCGGGACTCCAGATACGCAGTATTTT	CASSTGTPDTQYF
once	14	TRBV7-3	-	TRBJ2-1	TGTGCTAGCAGCTTAGTGGCCGGGATCAATGAGCAGTTCTTC	CASSLVAGINEQFF
once	16	TRBV21-1	-	TRBJ2-4	TGTGCCAGCAGCACCCAGCTGGGGCAGATGGGATACATTCAGTACTTC	CASSTQLGQMGYIQYF
-	14	TRBV7-2	-	TRBJ2-1	TGTGCCAGCAGCTTAGGCAGGGGCGACGCCGAGCAGTTCTTC	CASSLGRGDAEQFF
-	15	TRBV5-1	TRBD1	TRBJ1-2	TGCGCCAGCAGCCGGGAACCGAGGACAGGGCGAGGCTACACCTTC	CASSREPRTGRGYTF
-	15	TRBV7-9	TRBD2	TRBJ2-1	TGTGCCAGCAACCAGCTAGCGGGAGCGTCAAATGAGCAGTTCTTC	CASNQLAGASNEQFF
-	14	TRBV6-1	-	TRBJ1-1	TGTGCCAGCAGCCTGAAGGGGGAAGGCGCTGAAGCTTTCTTT	CASSLKGEGAEAFF
-	16	TRBV9	TRBD1	TRBJ1-6	TGTGCCAGCAGCGAGGGGGCGGACCACTATAATTCACCCCTCCACTTT	CASSEGADHYNSPLHF
-	16	TRBV6-1	TRBD2	TRBJ2-5	TGTGCCAGCAGTGAAGTTGTAGCGGGAGGTGGGGAGACCCAGTACTTC	CASSEVVAGGGETQYF
-	13	TRBV11-3	-	TRBJ2-2	TGTGCCAGCGGTCAAAGCAACACCGGGGAGCTGTTTTTT	CASGQSNTGELFF
-	15	TRBV18	TRBD2	TRBJ2-1	TGTGCCAGCTCACCCGGACTAGCGGCCTACAATGAGCAGTTCTTC	CASSPGLAAYNEQFF
-	13	TRBV6-5	TRBD1	TRBJ2-3	TGTGCCAGCAGCCCCACAGGGGCAAATACGCAGTATTTT	CASSPTGANTQYF